A selection of T cell receptor beta chains follows, all from one sample in a study of blood T cells in healthy people across ages. TCRdb called the 5' RACE reads again in MiXCR, with one record for every CDR3 protein. The sample has 1.5 million to 2 million distinct CDR3 sequences; about 28% are singletons. Sequenced material: blood. The receptors were gathered from a woman aged 25 to 39 in good health. Each CDR3 is given with its conserved first and last residue. Fields, in order: J gene, V gene, CDR3 protein.

TRBJ2-7,TRBV12-3/TRBV12-4,CASSSRTSGAYEQYF
TRBJ2-7,TRBV7-2,CASSPSGTSGWGGEQYF
TRBJ2-3,TRBV7-6,CEGFRDTQYF
TRBJ1-2,TRBV4-1,CASSPVEDANYGYTF
TRBJ2-7,TRBV5-1,CASSPVGLAGGSSYEQYF
TRBJ2-1,TRBV6-2/TRBV6-3,CASSYQEPLYSEQFF
TRBJ2-3,TRBV7-2,CASDRGNTDTQYF
TRBJ1-6,TRBV18,CASSRQLDNSPLHF
TRBJ2-7,TRBV15,CATSRGGGGAVYEQYF
TRBJ1-6,TRBV5-1,CASSATGNGYNSPLHF
TRBJ2-1,TRBV24-1,CATSDAPGGADEQFF